Below, 13 T cell receptor beta chains from the same sample are listed, as sequenced in a study of cytomegalovirus exposure and HLA in healthy donors. PCR employed 60 Vbeta and 13 Jbeta primers. The method was immunoSEQ multiplex PCR; TCRdb's version includes in-frame clones alone and lacks a portion of them. The sample consists of about 130,000 clones, 78% of them appearing once. Sequencing was carried out using PBMCs. All receptors come from a woman aged 40-49 years in good health and CMV-seronegative.

In this sample, this clone turned up a few times. The chain recombines TRBV18 with TRBJ2-1; D not certain. The CDR3 runs to 13 residues. Trimming cost V 2 bases and J 10 bases, with 12 bases left between them. CDR1 and CDR2 (germline): KGHSH, LQKENI. CDR3 in amino acids: CASSPRGPQEQFF. The DNA of the CDR3 is TGTGCCAGCTCACCAAGAGGCCCCCAAGAGCAGTTCTTC.

The rearrangement links TRBV7-3 to TRBJ2-2; a weak D match, TRBD2 (6 bases). V lost 3 bases and J 3 bases, leaving 11 bases between the germline ends. This CDR3 has 15 amino acids. CDR1 and CDR2 from the germline V gene are SGHTA and FQGTGA. CDR3 bases: TGTGCCAGCAGCTTCGGCGGGAAGGACACCGGGGAGCTGTTTTTT. Translation gives CASSFGGKDTGELFF.

The chain combines TRBV5-4 with TRBJ2-2; 7 bases are a match to TRBD1. CDR1 and CDR2 (germline): SGHNT, YYREEE (reference sequence). CDR3 length: 15 amino acids. With V trimmed by 5 bases and J by 0 bases, 4 bases remained unmatched. CDR3 in amino acids: CASRPGTANTGELFF. The CDR3 DNA follows: TGTGCCAGCAGGCCCGGGACAGCGAACACCGGGGAGCTGTTTTTT.

Remarks on this clone: The junction differs from germline at one of its ends, possibly a read error. The V call is TRBV5-6, the J call TRBJ2-6; 13 positions agree with TRBD2. Germline V lookup: CDR1 SGHDT, CDR2 YYEEEE. There are 17 residues in the CDR3. In DNA, the CDR3 is TGTGCCAGCAGCTCCGGACTAGCGGGAGCTGGGGCCAACGGCCTGACTTTC. This encodes CASSSGLAGAGANGLTF.

In this sample, this clone turned up a few times. The gene calls are TRBV11-2 and TRBJ1-1; the D is unclear. The CDR3 contains 13 residues. Per germline, CDR1 SGHAT and CDR2 FQNNGV. Deletions cut 5 bases from V and 4 bases from J, with 11 bases between. CDR3 DNA sequence: TGTGCCAGCAGCCTAAGTAGTCCCACTGAAGCTTTCTTT. It yields the protein CASSLSSPTEAFF.

The rearrangement joins TRBV2 to TRBJ2-1; D may be TRBD1 (6 bases). Between the trimmed V and J ends, which lost 3 bases and 1 base, there was a span of 10 bases. The CDR3 sequence is 15 residues long. The germline CDR1 and CDR2 sequences are SNHLY and FYNNEI. The CDR3 coding sequence is TGTGCCAGCAGTGAGTCAGGGGCTTCCTACAATGAGCAGTTCTTC. This codes for CASSESGASYNEQFF.

V is TRBV11-2 and J is TRBJ2-7; 10 nucleotides line up with TRBD1. V shed 4 bases, J shed 3 bases, and the junction held 6 bases outside the gene matches. The CDR3 is made up of 15 amino acids. Germline CDR1 reads SGHAT; CDR2 reads FQNNGV. CDR3 in amino acids: CASSSSDRGNYEQYF. The CDR3 DNA is TGTGCCAGCAGCTCGTCGGACAGGGGGAACTACGAGCAGTACTTC. The entire variable domain, with the rest obtained from reference TRBV11-2 and TRBJ2-7, is as follows: EAGVAQSPRYKIIEKRQSVAFWCNPISGHATLYWYQQILGQGPKLLIQFQNNGVVDDSQLPKDRFSAERLKGVDSTLKIQPAKLEDSAVYLCASSSSDRGNYEQYFGPGTRLTVT.

The chain recombines TRBV5-4 with TRBJ2-1; 7 bases fit TRBD2. CDR1 and CDR2 from the germline V gene are SGHNT and YYREEE (reference sequence). V lost 4 bases, J lost 9 bases, and 4 bases stayed unmatched. This CDR3 spans 12 amino acids. The DNA of the CDR3 is TGTGCCAGCAGCCTTCAGCGGGGTGAGCAGTTCTTC. Translating it yields CASSLQRGEQFF.

The chain recombines TRBV19 with TRBJ2-3, with D possibly TRBD2 on 5 matching bases. V lost 3 bases, J lost 0 bases, and 16 bases lay in between. Germline V lookup: CDR1 LNHDA, CDR2 SQIVND (reference sequence). The CDR3 runs to 17 residues. CDR3 region: CASSIPGVLGSTDTQYF. CDR3 coding DNA: TGTGCCAGTAGTATCCCCGGGGTCCTGGGTAGCACAGATACGCAGTATTTT.

Points on this clone: This sample includes further DNA sequences coding for the same CDR3. The rearrangement uses TRBV28 and TRBJ2-7, with D unclear. The CDR3 is 12 amino acids. V was cut by 3 bases and J by 4 bases, with 7 bases left in between. Per germline, CDR1 MDHEN and CDR2 SYDVKM. CDR3 DNA: TGTGCCAGCAGTTTGGGCAGGTACGAGCAGTACTTC. The encoded protein is CASSLGRYEQYF.

This rearrangement joins TRBV9 to TRBJ2-3; 7 nucleotides line up with TRBD1. CDR1 and CDR2 (germline): SGDLS, YYNGEE. Trimming at V came to 4 bases and at J to 2 bases, leaving 4 bases not matched to a gene. The CDR3 covers 14 residues. The CDR3 region is CASSIGTATDTQYF. The CDR3 DNA follows: TGTGCCAGCAGCATCGGGACAGCCACAGATACGCAGTATTTT.

The chain combines TRBV19 with TRBJ2-3; D is possibly TRBD2 (6 bases). The V end lost 3 bases, the J end lost 4 bases, and 11 bases lay between the germline ends. There are 14 residues in the CDR3. Germline CDR1 is LNHDA and CDR2 is SQIVND (reference sequence). The CDR3 DNA is TGTGCCAGTAGTATTGCGCCGGGGGCAGATACGCAGTATTTT. Its protein product is CASSIAPGADTQYF. Looking up the rest from reference TRBV19 and TRBJ2-3 gives the full variable domain: DGGITQSPKYLFRKEGQNVTLSCEQNLNHDAMYWYRQDPGQGLRLIYYSQIVNDFQKGDIAEGYSVSREKKESFPLTVTSAQKNPTAFYLCASSIAPGADTQYFGPGTRLTVL.

This clone was detected only a few times. J is TRBJ2-2 and V is TRBV2; D perhaps matches TRBD2 (6 bases). V was cut by 8 bases and J by 2 bases, with 18 bases left in between. The germline V gene has CDR1 SNHLY and CDR2 FYNNEI. This CDR3 comprises 16 residues. CDR3 in DNA: TGTGCCAGCGTTGGCGGGGTCTCTATTAACACCGGGGAGCTGTTTTTT. This gives the protein CASVGGVSINTGELFF. Together with reference TRBV2 and TRBJ2-2, the CDR3 gives the full variable domain: EPEVTQTPSHQVTQMGQEVILRCVPISNHLYFYWYRQILGQKVEFLVSFYNNEISEKSEIFDDQFSVERPDGSNFTLKIRSTKLEDSAMYFCASVGGVSINTGELFFGEGSRLTVL.